The rows below give T cell receptor beta chains drawn from one sample of a study of blood T cell repertoires in COVID-19. Using immunoSEQ multiplex PCR, the repertoire was profiled, and TCRdb retains in-frame clones only, with some absent. This table holds approximately 100,000 clones, approximately 84% found once. The sample comprised peripheral blood. The receptors derive from a human donor in a cohort sampled during active COVID-19. Each CDR3 is given with its conserved first and last residue. D genes are given only for firm matches. Expanded clones are given a class, and other clones once, few, many or no size at all.

TRBJ2-3 TRBV5-1 once . TGCGCCAGCAGCTTGGATGGTAACAGCGGCGATACGCAGTATTTT CASSLDGNSGDTQYF
TRBJ2-1 TRBV7-3 few . TGTGCCAGCACCCCGGCGGCTAGCAACCATGAGCAGTTCTTC CASTPAASNHEQFF
TRBJ2-1 TRBV7-9 . TRBD2 TGTGCCAGCAGCCCTAGTTTGGGACTAGCGGGAGGAAATGAGCAGTTCTTC CASSPSLGLAGGNEQFF
TRBJ1-5 TRBV28 . TRBD1 TGTGCCAGCACCATACAGGGGGTACTCAATCAGCCCCAGCACTTT CASTIQGVLNQPQHF
TRBJ2-3 TRBV2 . . TGTGCCAGCAGTGAGGAGTCCGGGGGTGATACGCAGTATTTT CASSEESGGDTQYF
TRBJ1-1 TRBV9 . . TGTGCCAGCAGCGTAGTACAATCCAACACTGAAGCTTTCTTT CASSVVQSNTEAFF
TRBJ2-2 TRBV2 few TRBD2 TGTGCCAGCAGTTCCCGACTAGCGGGGAACACCGGGGAGCTGTTTTTT CASSSRLAGNTGELFF
TRBJ2-3 TRBV9 . . TGTGCCAGCAGCAAAGGGGGGGGCACAGATACGCAGTATTTT CASSKGGGTDTQYF
TRBJ2-1 TRBV3-1/TRBV3-2 . . TGTGCCAGCACAAGGGGGGGGGACACCTACAATGAGCAGTTCTTC CASTRGGDTYNEQFF
TRBJ1-3 TRBV10-3 . . TGTGCCATCAGTGACACGGGGATCTCTGGAAACACCATATATTTT CAISDTGISGNTIYF
TRBJ2-5 TRBV7-9 . TRBD2 TGTGCCAGCAGTTCCGGGCCGGGAGGGGAGACCCAGTACTTC CASSSGPGGETQYF
TRBJ2-3 TRBV9 few . TGTGCCAGCAGCGTAGCGGTTAACACAGATACGCAGTATTTT CASSVAVNTDTQYF
TRBJ1-1 TRBV7-9 . TRBD1 TGTGCCAGCAGCCAACGACAGGGGCCGCAACACACTGAAGCTTTCTTT CASSQRQGPQHTEAFF
TRBJ2-5 TRBV27 . TRBD1 TGTGCCAGCAGTTTCAGGGGGCAGGGGGAGACCCAGTACTTC CASSFRGQGETQYF
TRBJ1-5 TRBV19 few TRBD1 TGTGCCAGTAGTACGGACAGGGGCCGCAATCAGCCCCAGCATTTT CASSTDRGRNQPQHF
TRBJ2-1 TRBV10-3 . . TGTGCCATCAGTGTATCCGGAGGATACAATGAGCAGTTCTTC CAISVSGGYNEQFF
TRBJ2-7 TRBV7-9 . . TGTGCCAGCAAAACTATCGGCTTCGACGAGCAGTACTTC CASKTIGFDEQYF
TRBJ2-5 TRBV9 . . TGTGCCAGCAGCGTAGCTACGGCGGGTGGGGAGACCCAGTACTTC CASSVATAGGETQYF
TRBJ2-3 TRBV28 . TRBD2 TGTGCCAGCAGTATTAGCGGGTACAGCACAGATACGCAGTATTTT CASSISGYSTDTQYF
TRBJ2-4 TRBV28 once . TGTGCCAGCAGTTTAGAGTTCGAGGGGGCGGGGAACATTCAGTACTTC CASSLEFEGAGNIQYF
TRBJ1-4 TRBV19 . . TGTGCCAGTAGAATCGGTAATGAAAAACTGTTTTTT CASRIGNEKLFF
TRBJ1-6 TRBV3-1/TRBV3-2 . . TGTGCCAGCAGCCGGTTCGTTGGTGGGCCTGGTTCACCCCTCCACTTT CASSRFVGGPGSPLHF
TRBJ1-2 TRBV5-6 . TRBD1 TGTGCCAGCAGCCGGGACAGGGGGCCCTATGGCTACACCTTC CASSRDRGPYGYTF
TRBJ2-6 TRBV18 . . TGTGCCAGCTCACCTGGGCCGCCTGGGGCCAACGTCCTGACTTTC CASSPGPPGANVLTF
TRBJ2-1 TRBV7-3 . TRBD2 TGTGCCAGCAGCCAAATAGCGGGAGGGACGGGTGAGCAGTTCTTC CASSQIAGGTGEQFF
TRBJ1-3 TRBV7-2 few . TGTGCCAGCAGCTTAATTTACCAACAGGGTGGTGGAAACACCATATATTTT CASSLIYQQGGGNTIYF
TRBJ1-2 TRBV18 few . TGTGCCAGCTCACGGGAGACCTATGGCTACACCTTC CASSRETYGYTF
TRBJ2-2 TRBV2 . . TGTGCCAGCAGTGAAGCGCCGGGGGTCCAAACCGGGGAGCTGTTTTTT CASSEAPGVQTGELFF